This T cell receptor beta chain was documented in a study of T cell clonotyping in hematopoietic cell transplantation. As for the study in general: Cytoreduction preceded collection of pretransplant recipient samples.

In germline, CDR1 is GTSNPN, CDR2 SVGIG (reference sequence). This CDR3 has 16 residues. With 0 bases removed from V and 0 bases from J, the gap between germline ends came to 14 bases. Time point: recipient sample about 28 days before transplant, after cytoreduction. Recipient blood drawn about 28 days pretransplant and days 30, 100, 180 after. On this clone: The target antigen is unknown.

TCRdb's table, derived via immunoSEQ multiplex PCR, lists solely in-frame clones and lacks some. The sample consists of over 8,000 clones, roughly 91% of them appearing once. Study-level findings and limits: Without cell sorting, CD4 versus CD8 contributions remain unresolved. Few recipient clonotypes overlapped donors; over 97% were de novo at given depth.

This TCR was sampled from a woman aged 45-59 years with chronic myeloid leukemia. Some clones in this sample may be carry-over from other donors' samples. The rearrangement joins TRBV30 to TRBJ1-2; D unresolved. The source was peripheral blood mononuclear cells, collected before stem cell transplant. CDR3 amino acids: CAWSVQGQETNYGYTF. The CDR3 DNA reads TGTGCCTGGAGTGTACAAGGGCAGGAGACTAACTATGGCTACACCTTC.